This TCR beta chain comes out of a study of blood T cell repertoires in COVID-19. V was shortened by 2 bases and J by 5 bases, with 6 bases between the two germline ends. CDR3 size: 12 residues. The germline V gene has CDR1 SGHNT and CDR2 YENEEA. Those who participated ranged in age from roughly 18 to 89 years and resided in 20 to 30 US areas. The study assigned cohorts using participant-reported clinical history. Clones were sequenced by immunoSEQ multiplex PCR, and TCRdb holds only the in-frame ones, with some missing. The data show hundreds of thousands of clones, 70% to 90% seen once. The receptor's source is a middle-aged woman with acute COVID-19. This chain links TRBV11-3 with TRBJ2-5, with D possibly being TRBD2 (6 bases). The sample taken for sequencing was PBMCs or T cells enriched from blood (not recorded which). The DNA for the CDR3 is TGTGCCAGCAGCTTAAGCGGGGAGACCCAGTACTTC. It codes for CASSLSGETQYF.